What follows are 12 T cell receptor beta chains derived from one specimen sequenced in a study of blood T cells in healthy people across ages. Next came a second PCR, run for roughly 6 to 11 cycles, which used a sample-barcoded 5' primer along with a J-beta primer mix. TCRdb analysed the 5' RACE reads with MiXCR anew, one entry per CDR3 protein. The sample includes hundreds of thousands of distinct CDR3 sequences, 25% to 35% of them seen just once. Sequencing was carried out using blood. These receptors all come from an elderly woman in good health.

Points on this clonotype: A much bigger clone sits one base away, suggesting this may be a read error. This chain joins TRBV6-2 or TRBV6-3 and TRBJ2-5; 10 bases map to TRBD2. CDR3 size: 16 residues. V shed 8 bases and J 11 bases; nucleotides not matched to a gene: 20. Germline lookup yields CDR1 MNHEY and CDR2 SVGEGT. CDR3 region: CASLRAAGGQWNEQYF. CDR3 sequence (DNA): TGTGCCAGCCTTCGGGCAGCGGGGGGGCAGTGGAATGAGCAGTACTTC.

This clonotype was seen a few times. Given a much more abundant clone one base away, this may be a read error. The chain joins TRBV5-5 to TRBJ2-3, with D tentatively TRBD2 (6 bases). CDR3 length equals 15 residues. Per germline, CDR1 SGHKS and CDR2 YYEKEE (reference sequence). CDR3 in DNA: TGTGCCAGCAGCTTGAGCCGCACTAGCACAGGTACGCAGTATTTT. It specifies CASSLSRTSTGTQYF.

V usage is TRBV4-3 and J usage is TRBJ2-7; D unresolved. Germline V gene data show CDR1 as LGHNA and CDR2 as YSLEER. With 0 bases removed from V and 2 bases from J, the gap between germline ends came to 11 bases. There are 15 residues in the CDR3. Written as DNA, the CDR3 is TGCGCCAGCAGCCAAGATTTAGCCACCCCCTACGAGCAGTACTTC. Its translation: CASSQDLATPYEQYF.

This clonotype has more than one count but fewer than ten. A junction end diverges from the germline sequence, so it may reflect a read error. The chain links TRBV5-4 to TRBJ2-7; 7 bases agree with TRBD1. The CDR3 extends over 14 amino acids. The V gene's germline CDR1 is SGHNT and CDR2 YYREEE (reference sequence). For the CDR3, the DNA is TGTGCCAGCAGCTTAAACAGGGGATTTGGCGAGCGGTACTTC. Translated, it gives CASSLNRGFGERYF.

This clonotype came up many times. The chain couples TRBV20-1 to TRBJ2-3; D possibly corresponds to TRBD2 (5 bases). The CDR3 sequence is 14 residues long. Deletions cut 7 bases from V and 0 bases from J, with 14 bases between. Germline lookup yields CDR1 DFQATT and CDR2 SNEGSKA (reference sequence). CDR3 residues: CSGWASPSTDTQYF. In nucleotides, the CDR3 is TGCAGTGGGTGGGCTAGCCCTAGCACAGATACGCAGTATTTT.

This clonotype was observed many times. The chain links TRBV20-1 to TRBJ2-1; D perhaps matches TRBD1 (6 bases). The CDR3 extends over 16 amino acids. Germline V gene data show CDR1 as DFQATT and CDR2 as SNEGSKA (reference sequence). V was pared by 3 bases and J by 0 bases, with 15 bases between. The CDR3 DNA reads as TGCAGTGCTAGGCCCTCGAGGGGGAGCTCCTACAATGAGCAGTTCTTC. Protein product: CSARPSRGSSYNEQFF.

Only a few counts were recorded for this clonotype. This chain joins TRBV9 and TRBJ2-1, with D tentatively TRBD2 (5 bases). Trimming took 4 bases from V and 8 from J, leaving 16 bases between them. Germline CDR1 is SGDLS and CDR2 is YYNGEE. The CDR3 is 14 residues long. The CDR3, as DNA: TGTGCCAGCAGCTCCCGCGGGTTGCTGGATGAGCAGTTCTTC. Translation gives CASSSRGLLDEQFF.

Details on this clonotype: A read error may produce the germline difference seen at one junction end. This chain joins TRBV5-1 and TRBJ2-4; 7 nucleotides line up with TRBD1. The DNA end lines up better with TRBJ2-7; the J call may be wrong. This CDR3 contains 14 residues. Germline V gene data show CDR1 as SGHRS and CDR2 as YFSETQ. The CDR3 region has the DNA TGCGCCTGCAGCCAAGGGACAGCGTGCTACGAGCAGTACTTC. As protein: CACSQGTACYEQYF.

Ten or more counts support this clonotype. The J gene is TRBJ2-7, the V gene TRBV14; perhaps D is TRBD1 or TRBD2 (5 bases each). This CDR3 has 14 residues. Germline V lookup: CDR1 SGHDN, CDR2 FVKESK. The V end lost 1 base, the J end lost 4 bases, and 11 bases lay between the germline ends. Here the CDR3 reads CASSQGGRYYEQYF. CDR3 nucleotides: TGTGCCAGCAGCCAAGGGGGACGGTATTACGAGCAGTACTTC. The whole variable domain, remainder taken from reference TRBV14 and TRBJ2-7, is EAGVTQFPSHSVIEKGQTVTLRCDPISGHDNLYWYRRVMGKEIKFLLHFVKESKQDESGMPNNRFLAERTGGTYSTLKVQPAELEDSGVYFCASSQGGRYYEQYFGPGTRLTVT.

The rearrangement joins TRBV7-2 to TRBJ1-6; D remains ambiguous. Germline V CDR1 and CDR2: SGHTA, FQGNSA. The CDR3 spans 18 residues. V gave up 2 bases and J gave up 0 bases, with 14 bases separating them. The CDR3 loop is CASSLIGQQSSYNSPLHF. In nucleotides, the CDR3 is TGTGCCAGCAGCTTAATAGGGCAGCAGAGCTCCTATAATTCACCCCTCCACTTT.

This clonotype was counted many times. The J gene is TRBJ2-5, the V gene TRBV7-6; 7 nucleotides match TRBD1. The germline gives CDR1 SGHVS, CDR2 FNYEAQ. This CDR3 spans 14 amino acids. J gave up 5 bases and V 5 bases, and 8 bases lay outside the gene matches. The CDR3 DNA reads TGTGCCAGCAGCCTAGGGGGCAGCTATGAGACCCAGTACTTC. This sequence encodes CASSLGGSYETQYF.

V is TRBV6-2 or TRBV6-3 and J is TRBJ2-1; no clear D gene. The CDR3 contains 14 residues. The ends were cut back, 2 bases at V and 4 bases at J, with 9 bases in the middle. The germline V gene encodes CDR1 MNHEY and CDR2 SVGEGT. The CDR3: CASSYTGRYNEQFF. The CDR3 bases are TGTGCCAGCAGTTACACTGGGCGTTACAATGAGCAGTTCTTC.